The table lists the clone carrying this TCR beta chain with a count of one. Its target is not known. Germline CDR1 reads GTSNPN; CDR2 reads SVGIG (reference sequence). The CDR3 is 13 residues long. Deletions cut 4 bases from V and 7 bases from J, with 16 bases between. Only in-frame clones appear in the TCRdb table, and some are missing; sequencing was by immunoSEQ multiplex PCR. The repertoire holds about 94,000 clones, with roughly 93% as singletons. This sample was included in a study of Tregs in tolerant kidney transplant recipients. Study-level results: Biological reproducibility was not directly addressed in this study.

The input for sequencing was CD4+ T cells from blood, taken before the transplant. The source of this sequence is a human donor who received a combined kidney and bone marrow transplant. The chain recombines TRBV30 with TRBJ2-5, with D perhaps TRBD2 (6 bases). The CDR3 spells CAWKGGAARTQYF. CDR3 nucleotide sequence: TGTGCCTGGAAAGGCGGGGCGGCAAGGACCCAGTACTTC.